This TCR beta chain was obtained from a study of blood T cells in healthy people across ages. Notes on the study in general: Researchers said unsorted PBMCs prevented a conclusive naive versus antigen-experienced comparison. Comparison with aged donors showed that long-lived donors had more naive CD4+ cells and higher diversity.

Germline-derived CDR1 and CDR2 are MNHEY and SVGAGI. The CDR3 length is 14 residues. Trimming took off 7 bases at V and 4 bases at J, with 11 bases between the two ends. PCR was performed a second time for roughly 7 to 11 cycles using a sample-barcoded 5' primer and a J-beta primer mix. Carrying 12 random nucleotides, a template-switch adaptor labeled each individual cDNA molecule. TCRdb redid the calling of the 5' RACE reads with MiXCR, one entry per CDR3 protein. The profile shows 1.2 million to 1.5 million distinct CDR3 sequences, around 59% of them singletons. Note on this clonotype: What it binds is not known.

This sequence originates from a man between 18 and 35 years old in good health. The rearrangement joins TRBV6-5 to TRBJ2-6; D may match TRBD1 or TRBD2 (6 bases each). The sequencing sample was made of blood. The CDR3 spells CASKGGNGANVLTF. The CDR3 nucleotides read TGTGCCAGCAAAGGGGGGAACGGGGCCAACGTCCTGACTTTC.